What follows are 28 T cell receptor beta chains derived from one specimen sequenced in a study of blood T cell repertoires in COVID-19. Produced via immunoSEQ multiplex PCR; TCRdb's table is partial and in-frame only. The sample consists of around 70,000 clones, around 86% of them appearing once. The sample taken for sequencing was peripheral blood. These receptors came from a man in his forties or fifties with active COVID-19.

This chain links TRBV9 with TRBJ2-2; unclear D gene. Germline V gene lookup returns CDR1 SGDLS and CDR2 YYNGEE. V was shortened by 0 bases and J by 1 base, with 4 bases between the two germline ends. The CDR3 runs 14 residues. The CDR3 nucleotides are TGTGCCAGCAGCGTAGTTCTGAACACCGGGGAGCTGTTTTTT. It encodes CASSVVLNTGELFF.

The chain combines TRBV6-5 with TRBJ2-1, with a weak D call TRBD2 (7 bases). The germline gives CDR1 MNHEY, CDR2 SVGAGI. The CDR3 sequence is 14 residues long. Trimming removed 6 bases at V and 11 bases at J, with 20 bases between. The CDR3 region has the DNA TGTGCCAGCAGCGGACCTAGGGGGGGCGAGAAGCAGTTCTTC. This encodes CASSGPRGGEKQFF.

CDR3 nucleotide sequence: TGTGCCAGCAGGCGGGGGGCCCTTTCGGGCACCGGGGAGCTGTTTTTT. Translating it yields CASRRGALSGTGELFF. V is TRBV2 and J is TRBJ2-2, with 8 bases identical to TRBD2. The V gene's germline CDR1 is SNHLY and CDR2 FYNNEI. The CDR3 spans 16 residues. V lost 6 bases, J lost 4 bases, and 10 bases stayed unmatched.

The CDR3 loop is CASSLRAGTMYGYTF. In nucleotides, the CDR3 is TGTGCCAGCAGCCTCAGGGCAGGGACTATGTATGGCTACACCTTC. The chain joins TRBV3-1 (or the pseudogene TRBV3-2) to TRBJ1-2; D is perhaps TRBD1 (5 bases). CDR1 and CDR2 (germline): LGHDT, YNNKEL (reference sequence). The CDR3 consists of 15 residues. V lost 4 bases and J 5 bases, leaving 17 bases between the germline ends.

The J gene is TRBJ1-5, the V gene TRBV5-5, with a weak D call TRBD1 (5 bases). CDR1 is SGHKS and CDR2 is YYEKEE in the germline V gene (reference sequence). The CDR3 totals 15 residues. V lost 0 bases and J lost 0, with 7 bases in between. The CDR3: CASSLGGNSNQPQHF. CDR3 in DNA: TGTGCCAGCAGCTTGGGGGGCAATAGCAATCAGCCCCAGCATTTT.

The V and J genes are TRBV4-2 and TRBJ2-7; TRBD2 aligns across 10 bases. Germline values: CDR1 LGHNA, CDR2 YNFKEQ. V lost 3 bases and J lost 2; bases outside the gene matches: 7. The CDR3 has 16 amino acids. CDR3 amino acids: CASSQGGLAEAYEQYF. The DNA for the CDR3 is TGTGCCAGCAGCCAGGGCGGACTAGCGGAAGCCTACGAGCAGTACTTC.

The chain combines TRBV11-2 with TRBJ2-7, with a weak D call TRBD1 (6 bases). Germline-derived CDR1 and CDR2 are SGHAT and FQNNGV. The CDR3 is 15 residues long. The V and J ends lost 3 bases and 3 bases respectively, with 15 bases between them. The CDR3, as DNA: TGTGCCAGCAGCTTGACGGGGACAAACCACTACGAGCAGTACTTC. Protein: CASSLTGTNHYEQYF.

This chain uses TRBV7-9 with TRBJ2-3; 13 bases line up with TRBD2. The germline V gene has CDR1 SEHNR and CDR2 FQNEAQ (reference sequence). Germline trimming cut 1 base from V and 0 bases from J; bases unmatched to any gene: 4. The length of the CDR3 is 18 residues. This CDR3 reads CASSLGLAGGPSTDTQYF. The CDR3 DNA follows: TGTGCCAGCAGCTTAGGACTAGCGGGGGGCCCAAGCACAGATACGCAGTATTTT.

The V call is TRBV4-1, the J call TRBJ1-2; D is unresolved. V lost 0 bases and J 1 base, leaving 6 bases between the germline ends. The length of the CDR3 is 14 residues. Germline V lookup: CDR1 MGHRA, CDR2 YSYEKL. DNA of the CDR3: TGCGCCAGCAGCCAAGAACAGATTAACTATGGCTACACCTTC. Translation: CASSQEQINYGYTF.

The V and J genes are TRBV19 and TRBJ2-2, with 7 positions matching TRBD2. Trimming at V came to 2 bases and at J to 0 bases, leaving 3 bases not matched to a gene. CDR3 length equals 16 residues. Germline V CDR1 and CDR2: LNHDA, SQIVND (reference sequence). The DNA of the CDR3 is TGTGCCAGTAGTATATGGGGGGGATCGAACACCGGGGAGCTGTTTTTT. It specifies CASSIWGGSNTGELFF.

This clone was detected only a few times. The rearrangement uses TRBV7-2 and TRBJ2-7; D may be TRBD2 (7 bases). The CDR3 is 15 amino acids. The germline CDR1 and CDR2 sequences are SGHTA and FQGNSA. V lost 6 bases, J lost 2 bases, and 17 bases lay in between. The DNA for the CDR3 is TGTGCCAGCAGGCAACAAGGGGGGGGGACCTACGAGCAGTACTTC. Its protein is CASRQQGGGTYEQYF. Supplemented by reference TRBV7-2 and TRBJ2-7, the full variable domain reads GAGVSQSPSNKVTEKGKDVELRCDPISGHTALYWYRQSLGQGLEFLIYFQGNSAPDKSGLPSDRFSAERTGGSVSTLTIQRTQQEDSAVYLCASRQQGGGTYEQYFGPGTRLTVT.

This clone appeared a single time. This rearrangement joins TRBV4-1 to TRBJ2-7, with 11 bases lining up with TRBD1. With V trimmed by 2 bases and J by 2 bases, 8 bases remained unmatched. The CDR3 runs to 17 residues. CDR1 is MGHRA and CDR2 is YSYEKL in the germline V gene. The CDR3 loop reads CASSQLFPGQGAYEQYF. CDR3 sequence (DNA): TGCGCCAGCAGCCAACTTTTTCCGGGACAGGGGGCCTACGAGCAGTACTTC.

The chain links TRBV29-1 to TRBJ2-1; 13 nucleotides align to TRBD2. The V and J ends lost 7 bases and 0 bases, in that order; junction bases with no gene match: 6. The CDR3 loop spans 16 amino acids. The germline V gene encodes CDR1 SQVTM and CDR2 ANQGSEA. CDR3 nucleotides: TGCAGCGGGGAAGGACTAGCGGGAGACTCCTACAATGAGCAGTTCTTC. Amino acids: CSGEGLAGDSYNEQFF.

V usage is TRBV5-1 and J usage is TRBJ1-5; D unclear. The CDR3 length is 19 residues. The germline V gene has CDR1 SGHRS and CDR2 YFSETQ. The V and J ends lost 4 bases and 3 bases respectively, with 26 bases between them. The CDR3 DNA sequence: TGCGCCAGCAGCCCCATTACGGGAGTAAAACCCGGATCCAATCAGCCCCAGCATTTT. Amino acids: CASSPITGVKPGSNQPQHF.

This clone came up a few times. The V call is TRBV27, the J call TRBJ2-7; tentatively, D is TRBD2 (6 bases). V was clipped by 0 bases and J by 0 bases, with 15 bases between them. This CDR3 is 17 amino acids long. CDR1 MNHEY and CDR2 SMNVEV come from the germline V gene (reference sequence). The CDR3 loop is CASSLSLVGGYSYEQYF. The CDR3 DNA sequence: TGTGCCAGCAGTTTATCGTTAGTAGGAGGGTACTCCTACGAGCAGTACTTC.

The chain couples TRBV19 to TRBJ2-7, with TRBD1 identical over 9 bases. Germline-derived CDR1 and CDR2 are LNHDA and SQIVND (reference sequence). V gave up 4 bases and J gave up 3 bases; unmatched junction bases: 4. CDR3 length equals 14 residues. The CDR3 loop is CASSTGQGFYEQYF. The CDR3 region has the DNA TGTGCCAGTAGTACAGGACAGGGGTTCTACGAGCAGTACTTC.

V and J are TRBV27 and TRBJ2-5, with D possibly being TRBD2 (6 bases). In germline, CDR1 is MNHEY, CDR2 SMNVEV (reference sequence). The CDR3 sequence is 16 residues long. Trimming cost V 8 bases and J 5 bases, with 24 bases left between them. This CDR3 reads CASYPYGGASEETQYF. DNA of the CDR3: TGTGCCAGCTACCCTTACGGAGGGGCAAGTGAGGAGACCCAGTACTTC.

The V call is TRBV27, the J call TRBJ2-1, with 10 nucleotides matching TRBD2. V was pared by 1 base and J by 6 bases, with 9 bases of the junction left unmatched. The germline CDR1 and CDR2 sequences are MNHEY and SMNVEV (reference sequence). The length of the CDR3 is 17 residues. CDR3 in amino acids: CASSLFASGRAFNEQFF. CDR3 nucleotide sequence: TGTGCCAGCAGTTTATTTGCAAGCGGGAGGGCTTTCAATGAGCAGTTCTTC.

This rearrangement joins TRBV9 to TRBJ2-7, with a possible D match to TRBD2 (5 bases). The CDR3 extends over 14 amino acids. Trimming left V 3 bases short and J 0 bases short, with 10 bases between. Germline V lookup: CDR1 SGDLS, CDR2 YYNGEE. CDR3 sequence (DNA): TGTGCCAGCAGCGGTGGGAGCTTCTCCTACGAGCAGTACTTC. Its protein product is CASSGGSFSYEQYF.

This clone appeared once. The V and J genes are TRBV30 and TRBJ2-7; TRBD2 matches 10 bases. CDR1 and CDR2 (germline): GTSNPN, SVGIG (reference sequence). After removal of 0 bases from V and 2 bases from J, the junction contained 10 bases not matched to a gene. The CDR3 covers 17 residues. The CDR3 DNA reads TGTGCCTGGAGTGTACAGTGGCTAGCGGGAGATACCTACGAGCAGTACTTC. This translates into CAWSVQWLAGDTYEQYF. Drawing the rest from reference TRBV30 and TRBJ2-7, the complete variable domain is SQTIHQWPATLVQPVGSPLSLECTVEGTSNPNLYWYRQAAGRGLQLLFYSVGIGQISSEVPQNLSASRPQDRQFILSSKKLLLSDSGFYLCAWSVQWLAGDTYEQYFGPGTRLTVT.

This clone occurred a few times. V usage is TRBV6-5 and J usage is TRBJ2-4; the match to TRBD1 covers 8 bases. J was trimmed by 6 bases and V by 6 bases; bases with no gene match: 4. Germline V gene lookup returns CDR1 MNHEY and CDR2 SVGAGI. The CDR3 sequence is 13 residues long. CDR3 DNA sequence: TGTGCCAGCAGCCCCGGACAGGGAAACATTCAGTACTTC. This codes for CASSPGQGNIQYF.

The V call is TRBV9, the J call TRBJ1-3, with 10 bases that match TRBD1. Germline-derived CDR1 and CDR2 are SGDLS and YYNGEE. CDR3 size: 17 residues. After removal of 4 bases from V and 3 bases from J, the junction contained 10 bases not matched to a gene. CDR3 in amino acids: CASSPRDRGDYGNTIYF. Written as DNA, the CDR3 is TGTGCCAGCAGCCCACGGGACAGGGGAGATTATGGAAACACCATATATTTT.

This chain uses TRBV2 with TRBJ2-1, with a weak D call TRBD1 (6 bases). The CDR3 runs to 14 residues. V lost 11 bases, J lost 4 bases, and 18 bases lay in between. Germline lookup yields CDR1 SNHLY and CDR2 FYNNEI. CDR3 region: CAFNLGTSYNEQFF. CDR3 bases: TGTGCCTTCAACCTGGGGACAAGTTACAATGAGCAGTTCTTC.

Notes on this clone: Other DNA sequences of this sample code for an identical CDR3. The chain uses TRBV5-1 and TRBJ1-2; 10 bases agree with TRBD1. V lost 3 bases, J lost 5 bases, and 4 bases stayed unmatched. This CDR3 contains 14 residues. Looked up from germline, CDR1 is SGHRS and CDR2 is YFSETQ. The CDR3 here is CASSSTGGDYGYTF. The CDR3 region has the DNA TGCGCCAGCAGCTCGACAGGGGGCGATTATGGCTACACCTTC.

The V call is TRBV28, the J call TRBJ1-6; 10 nucleotides agree with TRBD1. Germline V gene sequence: CDR1 MDHEN, CDR2 SYDVKM. V shed 2 bases, J shed 5 bases, and the junction held 6 bases outside the gene matches. The CDR3 is made up of 17 amino acids. The chain's CDR3 is CASSLGVDRGHNSPLHF. CDR3 coding DNA: TGTGCCAGCAGTTTAGGGGTTGACAGGGGGCATAATTCACCCCTCCACTTT.

This chain uses TRBV19 with TRBJ1-3, with a tentative D call TRBD1 (6 bases). The length of the CDR3 is 14 residues. The germline gives CDR1 LNHDA, CDR2 SQIVND (reference sequence). V shed 5 bases and J shed 0 bases, with 8 bases lying between them. For the CDR3, the DNA is TGTGCCAGTAGTGTGGGGGCCTCTGGAAACACCATATATTTT. It codes for CASSVGASGNTIYF. Full variable domain (rest looked up from reference TRBV19 and TRBJ1-3): DGGITQSPKYLFRKEGQNVTLSCEQNLNHDAMYWYRQDPGQGLRLIYYSQIVNDFQKGDIAEGYSVSREKKESFPLTVTSAQKNPTAFYLCASSVGASGNTIYFGEGSWLTVV.

This chain joins TRBV7-2 and TRBJ2-1; TRBD2 is a possible D gene (6 bases). Germline CDR1 reads SGHTA; CDR2 reads FQGNSA. The CDR3 totals 14 residues. The V and J ends lost 5 bases and 6 bases respectively, with 14 bases between them. The DNA for the CDR3 is TGTGCCAGCAGCCCCCGGGAGTTTGCCAATGAGCAGTTCTTC. This sequence encodes CASSPREFANEQFF. Full variable domain (remainder filled in from reference TRBV7-2 and TRBJ2-1): GAGVSQSPSNKVTEKGKDVELRCDPISGHTALYWYRQSLGQGLEFLIYFQGNSAPDKSGLPSDRFSAERTGGSVSTLTIQRTQQEDSAVYLCASSPREFANEQFFGPGTRLTVL.

The sample holds one count of this clone. The CDR3 reads CSVEDPVTDTQYF. CDR3 sequence (DNA): TGCAGCGTTGAAGATCCCGTTACAGATACGCAGTATTTT. The chain joins TRBV29-1 to TRBJ2-3, with D unclear. Trimming removed 0 bases at V and 3 bases at J, with 7 bases between. CDR3 length: 13 residues. Germline V lookup: CDR1 SQVTM, CDR2 ANQGSEA.